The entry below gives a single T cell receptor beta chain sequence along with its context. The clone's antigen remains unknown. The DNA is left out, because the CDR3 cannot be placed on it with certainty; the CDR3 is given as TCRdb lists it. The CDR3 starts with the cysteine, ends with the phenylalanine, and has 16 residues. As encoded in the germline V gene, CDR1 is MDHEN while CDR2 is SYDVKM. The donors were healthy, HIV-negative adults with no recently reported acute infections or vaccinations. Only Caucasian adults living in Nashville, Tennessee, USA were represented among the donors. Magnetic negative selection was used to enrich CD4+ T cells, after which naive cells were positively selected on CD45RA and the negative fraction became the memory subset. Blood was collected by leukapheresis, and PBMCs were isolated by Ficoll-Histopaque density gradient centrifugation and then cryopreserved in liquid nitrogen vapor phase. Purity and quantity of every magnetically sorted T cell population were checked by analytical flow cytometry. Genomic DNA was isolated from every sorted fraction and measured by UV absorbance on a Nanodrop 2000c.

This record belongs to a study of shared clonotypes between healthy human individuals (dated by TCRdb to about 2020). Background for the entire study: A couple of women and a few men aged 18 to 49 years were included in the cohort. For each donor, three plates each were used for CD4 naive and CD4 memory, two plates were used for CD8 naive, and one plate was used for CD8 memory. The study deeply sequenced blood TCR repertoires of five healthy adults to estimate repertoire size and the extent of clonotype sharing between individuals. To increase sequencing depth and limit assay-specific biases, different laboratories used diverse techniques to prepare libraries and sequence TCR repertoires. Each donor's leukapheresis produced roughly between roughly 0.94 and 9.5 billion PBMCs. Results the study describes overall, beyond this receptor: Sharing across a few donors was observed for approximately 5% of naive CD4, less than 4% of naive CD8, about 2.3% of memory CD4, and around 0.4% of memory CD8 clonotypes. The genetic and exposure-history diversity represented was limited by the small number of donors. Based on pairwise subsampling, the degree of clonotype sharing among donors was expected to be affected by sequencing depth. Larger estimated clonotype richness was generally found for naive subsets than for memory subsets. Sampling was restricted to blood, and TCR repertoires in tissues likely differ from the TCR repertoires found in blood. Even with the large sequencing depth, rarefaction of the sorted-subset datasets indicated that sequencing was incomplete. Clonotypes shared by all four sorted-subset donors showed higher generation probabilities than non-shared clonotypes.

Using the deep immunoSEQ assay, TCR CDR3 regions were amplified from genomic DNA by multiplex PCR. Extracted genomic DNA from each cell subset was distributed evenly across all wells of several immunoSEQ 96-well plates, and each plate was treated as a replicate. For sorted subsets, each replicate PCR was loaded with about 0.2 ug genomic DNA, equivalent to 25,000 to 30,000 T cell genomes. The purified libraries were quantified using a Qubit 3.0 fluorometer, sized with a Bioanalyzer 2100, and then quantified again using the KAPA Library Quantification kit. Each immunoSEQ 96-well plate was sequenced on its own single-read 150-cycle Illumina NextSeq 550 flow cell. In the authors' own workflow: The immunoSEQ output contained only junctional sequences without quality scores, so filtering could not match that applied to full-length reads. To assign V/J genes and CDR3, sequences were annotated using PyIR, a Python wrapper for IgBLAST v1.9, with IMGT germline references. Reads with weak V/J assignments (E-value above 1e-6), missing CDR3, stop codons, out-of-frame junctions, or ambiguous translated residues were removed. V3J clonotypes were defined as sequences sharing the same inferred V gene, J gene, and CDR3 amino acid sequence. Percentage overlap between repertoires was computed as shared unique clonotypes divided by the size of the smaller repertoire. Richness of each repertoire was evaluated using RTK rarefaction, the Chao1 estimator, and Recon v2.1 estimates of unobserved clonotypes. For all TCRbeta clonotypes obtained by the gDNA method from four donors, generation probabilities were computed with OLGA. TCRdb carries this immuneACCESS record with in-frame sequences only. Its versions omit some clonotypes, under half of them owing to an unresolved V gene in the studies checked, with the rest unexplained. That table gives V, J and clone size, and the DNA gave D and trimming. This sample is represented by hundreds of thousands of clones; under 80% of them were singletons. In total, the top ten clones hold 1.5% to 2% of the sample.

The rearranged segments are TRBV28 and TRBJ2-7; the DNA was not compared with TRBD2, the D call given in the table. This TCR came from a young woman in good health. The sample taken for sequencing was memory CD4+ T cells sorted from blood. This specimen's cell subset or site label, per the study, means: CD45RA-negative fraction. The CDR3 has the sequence CASSSSGDQPMGEQYF.